The clone carrying this TCR beta chain was seen only a few times. This specimen comes from a study of T cells after somatic rescue of genetic block. Clones were read by immunoSEQ multiplex PCR, and TCRdb kept only the in-frame ones, dropping some. The sample shows approximately 15,000 clones, around 76% of them seen only once. Deletions cut 5 bases from V and 2 bases from J, with 13 bases between. The V gene's germline CDR1 is LNHNV and CDR2 YYDKDF (reference sequence). The CDR3 length is 14 residues. The rearrangement uses TRBV15 and TRBJ2-7, with a possible D match to TRBD1 (6 bases). The TCR sequence derives from a boy between 10 and 17 years old. Sequenced material: peripheral blood mononuclear cells (PBMCs). CDR3 amino acids: CATSGQGPTYEQYF. As DNA, the CDR3 is TGTGCCACCAGCGGCCAGGGGCCCACCTACGAGCAGTACTTC.